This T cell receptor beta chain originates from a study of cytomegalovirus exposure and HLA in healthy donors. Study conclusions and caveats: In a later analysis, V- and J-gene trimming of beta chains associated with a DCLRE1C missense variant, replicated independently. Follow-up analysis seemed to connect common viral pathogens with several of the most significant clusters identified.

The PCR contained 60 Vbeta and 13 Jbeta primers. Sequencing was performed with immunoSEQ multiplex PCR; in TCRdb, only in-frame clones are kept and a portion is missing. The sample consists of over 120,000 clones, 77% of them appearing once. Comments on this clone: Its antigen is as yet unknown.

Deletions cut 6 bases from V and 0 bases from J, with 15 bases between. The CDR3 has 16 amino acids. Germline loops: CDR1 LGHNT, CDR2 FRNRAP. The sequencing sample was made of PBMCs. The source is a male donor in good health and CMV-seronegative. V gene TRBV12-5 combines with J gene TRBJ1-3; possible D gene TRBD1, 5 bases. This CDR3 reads CASGPGLSSSGNTIYF. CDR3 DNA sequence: TGTGCTAGTGGCCCGGGACTCTCGAGCTCTGGAAACACCATATATTTT.